The source of this T cell receptor (beta chain) is a study of T cell repertoires in cytomegalovirus infection. Study in general: Indications came from public TCR beta signatures; they pointed to CMV infection and to a matching HLA type.

General study findings and limits: HLA-C-restricted CMV clonotypes gave the most frequent clonotype in two of eight donors. Cumulative frequency of public TCR beta families picked out carriers of CMV plus the relevant HLA.

V shed 3 bases, J shed 3 bases, and the junction held 4 bases outside the gene matches. This CDR3 spans 15 amino acids. For this clonotype: No antigen is known for it.

Via MiXCR, TCRdb re-called the reads, giving one row per CDR3 protein. The data show roughly 640,000 distinct CDR3 sequences, roughly 26% seen once. The sequencing sample was made of CD8+ T cells from PBMCs. The rearrangement uses TRBV12-3 or TRBV12-4 and TRBJ2-1; TRBD1 matches 8 bases. The origin of this receptor is a human donor in good health (CMV status not recorded). Some clones in this sample may be carry-over from other donors' samples. The CDR3 sequence is CASSFLDRDYNEQFF. The CDR3 nucleotides are TGTGCCAGCAGTTTTTTGGACAGGGACTACAATGAGCAGTTCTTC.